This passage covers 31 T cell receptor beta chains from one sample sequenced in a study of follicular helper T cells after annual influenza vaccination. Time point noted: 2014-2015 season, pre-vaccination. Sequencing was performed with immunoSEQ multiplex PCR; in TCRdb, only in-frame clones are kept and a portion is missing. Altogether about 14,000 clones are present, just under 85% being singletons, with the ten largest covering roughly 0.27%. The starting material was CXCR5- memory CD4+ T cells sorted from blood, obtained on the day of influenza vaccination. Every receptor here comes from an adult who received the influenza vaccine.

This clone occurred a few times. The genes are TRBV6-1 and TRBJ2-7, with D tentatively TRBD1 (5 bases). The CDR3 sequence is 13 residues long. V lost 11 bases and J 1 base, leaving 15 bases between the germline ends. Germline assignment: CDR1 MNHNS and CDR2 SASEGT. The CDR3: CAVQQDISYEQYF. CDR3 sequence (DNA): TGTGCCGTCCAACAGGACATTTCCTACGAGCAGTACTTC.

The V and J genes are TRBV7-3 and TRBJ2-2; 9 bases map to TRBD2. Germline V gene lookup returns CDR1 SGHTA and CDR2 FQGTGA. There are 16 residues in the CDR3. V was clipped by 4 bases and J by 0 bases; unmatched bases: 3. The CDR3 DNA reads as TGTGCCAGCAGCTCTAGCGGGGCACCGAACACCGGGGAGCTGTTTTTT. It yields the protein CASSSSGAPNTGELFF.

This clone was counted a few times. The chain joins TRBV7-2 to TRBJ1-2; the match to TRBD1 covers 7 bases. The CDR3 is 14 residues long. J was trimmed by 4 bases and V by 1 base; bases with no gene match: 3. Per germline, CDR1 SGHTA and CDR2 FQGNSA. The CDR3 DNA is TGTGCCAGCAGCTTAGGGACAGGACTCTATGGCTACACCTTC. Its protein product is CASSLGTGLYGYTF. The full variable domain, with the rest looked up from reference TRBV7-2 and TRBJ1-2, is GAGVSQSPSNKVTEKGKDVELRCDPISGHTALYWYRQSLGQGLEFLIYFQGNSAPDKSGLPSDRFSAERTGGSVSTLTIQRTQQEDSAVYLCASSLGTGLYGYTFGSGTRLTVV.

In its sample, this clone was seen a few times. The V call is TRBV7-8, the J call TRBJ1-2; unclear D gene. The CDR3 spans 13 residues. Germline-derived CDR1 and CDR2 are SGHVS and FQNEAQ. With 2 bases removed from V and 8 bases from J, the gap between germline ends came to 12 bases. In DNA, the CDR3 is TGTGCCAGCAGCTTAATCAGCCTCGAGGGCTACACCTTC. It translates to CASSLISLEGYTF.

The genes are TRBV7-8 and TRBJ2-5, with D unclear. Germline-derived CDR1 and CDR2 are SGHVS and FQNEAQ. V gave up 6 bases and J gave up 5 bases, with 16 bases separating them. CDR3 length equals 14 residues. CDR3: CASRPYGVRETQYF. The CDR3 region has the DNA TGTGCCAGCAGACCATACGGAGTGAGGGAGACCCAGTACTTC.

The chain uses TRBV9 and TRBJ2-4; D remains unclear. Trimming removed 4 bases at V and 0 bases at J, with 14 bases between. The CDR3 consists of 16 residues. The germline gives CDR1 SGDLS, CDR2 YYNGEE. The CDR3 nucleotides read TGTGCCAGCAGCCTACCTGGCGTACTAGCCAAAAACATTCAGTACTTC. Translating gives CASSLPGVLAKNIQYF.

This clone has more than one count but fewer than ten. The V call is TRBV7-9, the J call TRBJ2-7, with TRBD1 as a possible D gene (6 bases). CDR1 and CDR2 (germline): SEHNR, FQNEAQ (reference sequence). This CDR3 has 13 amino acids. V lost 5 bases and J lost 9, with 17 bases in between. CDR3 loop: CASSPGVGFGQYF. The DNA of the CDR3 is TGTGCCAGCAGCCCAGGGGTAGGGTTTGGGCAGTACTTC.

The chain couples TRBV5-1 to TRBJ2-3, with 10 bases that match TRBD2. The V gene's germline CDR1 is SGHRS and CDR2 YFSETQ. The CDR3 covers 16 residues. V shed 4 bases and J 6 bases; nucleotides not matched to a gene: 11. CDR3 amino acids: CASSRSSGGQGDTQYF. DNA of the CDR3: TGCGCCAGCAGCCGCTCTAGCGGGGGCCAAGGGGATACGCAGTATTTT.

This rearrangement joins TRBV5-8 to TRBJ1-4; no reliable D call. Trimming removed 4 bases from V and 3 bases from J, with 16 bases in between. Germline lookup yields CDR1 SGHTS and CDR2 YDEGEE. The CDR3 is 16 amino acids. In DNA form, the CDR3 reads TGTGCCAGCAGCCCACAACCAGCGGTAGCTAATGAAAAACTGTTTTTT. Its protein is CASSPQPAVANEKLFF.

This rearrangement joins TRBV28 to TRBJ1-3, with D unclear. The CDR3 totals 14 residues. Trimming left V 4 bases short and J 0 bases short, with 7 bases between. Germline CDR1 is MDHEN and CDR2 is SYDVKM. For the CDR3, the DNA is TGTGCCAGCAGTTGGAGCAACTCTGGAAACACCATATATTTT. This gives the protein CASSWSNSGNTIYF.

The rearrangement uses TRBV27 and TRBJ2-7, with 9 bases matching TRBD1. Per the germline V gene, CDR1 is MNHEY and CDR2 is SMNVEV (reference sequence). The CDR3 runs 18 residues. The junction had 14 bases not matched to a gene; V was cut back by 2 bases and J by 3 bases. The CDR3 coding sequence is TGTGCCAGCAGTTTAAGATTGGCGGGACAGGGATCGTTCTACGAGCAGTACTTC. This translates into CASSLRLAGQGSFYEQYF.

The genes are TRBV5-6 and TRBJ2-7, with 7 bases aligning to TRBD2. The length of the CDR3 is 14 residues. V shed 4 bases, J shed 6 bases, and the junction held 10 bases outside the gene matches. Germline V gene lookup returns CDR1 SGHDT and CDR2 YYEEEE. CDR3 DNA: TGTGCCAGCAGCCTAGAGTGGGGGGGATTCGAGCAGTACTTC. This gives the protein CASSLEWGGFEQYF.

The rearrangement uses TRBV4-2 and TRBJ2-1; 9 bases fit TRBD1. Germline lookup yields CDR1 LGHNA and CDR2 YNFKEQ. The CDR3 is 15 amino acids. V gave up 4 bases and J gave up 5 bases; unmatched junction bases: 6. CDR3 loop: CASSPTGGGNNEQFF. CDR3 DNA sequence: TGTGCCAGCAGCCCAACAGGGGGCGGGAACAATGAGCAGTTCTTC.

This clone occurred a few times. The chain employs TRBV7-9 and TRBJ1-1; TRBD1 matches 7 bases. The V gene end was trimmed by 7 bases and the J gene end by 6 bases; junction bases not matched to a gene: 11. The CDR3 has 14 amino acids. Germline V gene sequence: CDR1 SEHNR, CDR2 FQNEAQ (reference sequence). The CDR3 here is CASTIIYRGAEAFF. CDR3 nucleotides: TGTGCCAGCACCATTATATACAGGGGCGCTGAAGCTTTCTTT. Complete variable domain (other parts from reference TRBV7-9 and TRBJ1-1): DTGVSQNPRHKITKRGQNVTFRCDPISEHNRLYWYRQTLGQGPEFLTYFQNEAQLEKSRLLSDRFSAERPKGSFSTLEIQRTEQGDSAMYLCASTIIYRGAEAFFGQGTRLTVV.

The chain uses TRBV6-5 and TRBJ2-7; D is unresolved. This CDR3 has 13 amino acids. CDR1 and CDR2 (germline): MNHEY, SVGAGI. V was pared by 4 bases and J by 1 base, with 8 bases between. Written as DNA, the CDR3 is TGTGCCAGCAGTTTTGGACGATCCTACGAGCAGTACTTC. As protein: CASSFGRSYEQYF.

The chain uses TRBV19 and TRBJ1-2, with TRBD1 identical over 8 bases. The germline V gene has CDR1 LNHDA and CDR2 SQIVND (reference sequence). The CDR3 is 17 residues long. The V segment lost 0 bases and the J segment 6 bases; nucleotides outside the gene matches: 12. Written as DNA, the CDR3 is TGTGCCAGTAGTATAGAATGGTGGGGGACAGGAGTGAATGGCTACACCTTC. The encoded protein is CASSIEWWGTGVNGYTF. Full variable domain (missing parts from reference TRBV19 and TRBJ1-2): DGGITQSPKYLFRKEGQNVTLSCEQNLNHDAMYWYRQDPGQGLRLIYYSQIVNDFQKGDIAEGYSVSREKKESFPLTVTSAQKNPTAFYLCASSIEWWGTGVNGYTFGSGTRLTVV.

The chain carries TRBV5-4 and TRBJ2-3, with TRBD1 as a possible D gene (5 bases). Germline assignment: CDR1 SGHNT and CDR2 YYREEE (reference sequence). The CDR3 sequence is 15 residues long. V was cut by 4 bases and J by 1 base, with 13 bases left in between. CDR3 in DNA: TGTGCCAGCAGCCCCAGTTGGGGCCGCACAGATACGCAGTATTTT. Its translation: CASSPSWGRTDTQYF.

The gene calls are TRBV20-1 and TRBJ2-7; 8 bases match TRBD2. The V gene end was trimmed by 7 bases and the J gene end by 10 bases; junction bases not matched to a gene: 9. Germline CDR1 is DFQATT and CDR2 is SNEGSKA (reference sequence). There are 11 residues in the CDR3. This CDR3 reads CSGETSGGQYF. The CDR3 nucleotides read TGCAGTGGAGAAACAAGCGGGGGACAGTACTTC.

The rearrangement joins TRBV19 to TRBJ2-6; no clear D gene. CDR3 length: 15 amino acids. Germline assignment: CDR1 LNHDA and CDR2 SQIVND (reference sequence). Trimming removed 3 bases at V and 0 bases at J, with 6 bases between. CDR3 residues: CASSMGNSGANVLTF. Written as DNA, the CDR3 is TGTGCCAGTAGTATGGGGAACTCTGGGGCCAACGTCCTGACTTTC.

The chain couples TRBV6-5 to TRBJ1-1; 7 bases are a match to TRBD1. V shed 3 bases and J 8 bases; nucleotides not matched to a gene: 6. This CDR3 is built from 13 residues. From germline, CDR1 is MNHEY and CDR2 SVGAGI. CDR3 sequence reads: CASSYAQGVEAFF. CDR3 nucleotide sequence: TGTGCCAGCAGTTATGCTCAGGGGGTAGAAGCTTTCTTT.

The chain is built from TRBV5-4 and TRBJ2-6; D is perhaps TRBD1 (5 bases). V lost 4 bases, J lost 4 bases, and 9 bases lay in between. CDR3 length: 14 residues. Germline values: CDR1 SGHNT, CDR2 YYREEE (reference sequence). CDR3 region: CASSPRQGANVLTF. The DNA of the CDR3 is TGTGCCAGCAGCCCTAGACAGGGGGCCAACGTCCTGACTTTC.

The CDR3 loop reads CASSVESGRNYEQYF. CDR3 sequence (DNA): TGTGCCAGCAGCGTAGAATCAGGGAGGAACTACGAGCAGTACTTC. The chain employs TRBV9 and TRBJ2-7, with a possible D match to TRBD2 (6 bases). The CDR3 covers 15 residues. Trimming shortened V by 0 bases and J by 3 bases, and 13 bases separated the two germline ends. The germline gives CDR1 SGDLS, CDR2 YYNGEE.

V gene TRBV30 combines with J gene TRBJ1-2; D gene uncertain. The V end lost 3 bases, the J end lost 4 bases, and 9 bases lay between the germline ends. Germline assignment: CDR1 GTSNPN and CDR2 SVGIG (reference sequence). This CDR3 contains 12 residues. This CDR3 reads CAWRPRLYGYTF. Written as DNA, the CDR3 is TGTGCCTGGAGACCGAGACTCTATGGCTACACCTTC.

The chain joins TRBV6-6 to TRBJ1-6; 9 nucleotides align to TRBD1. The V segment lost 6 bases and the J segment 8 bases; nucleotides outside the gene matches: 5. The germline gives CDR1 MNHNY, CDR2 SVGAGI (reference sequence). This CDR3 region has 14 residues. CDR3 coding DNA: TGTGCCAGCAGCAGACAGGGGGGAGATTCACCCCTCCACTTT. This codes for CASSRQGGDSPLHF.

The CDR3 reads CASSLYSGRNTF. CDR3 nucleotide sequence: TGTGCCAGCAGTTTATATTCAGGAAGGAACACCTTC. The chain has TRBV28 and TRBJ1-2, with D uncertain. Germline CDR1 MDHEN, CDR2 SYDVKM. With 1 base removed from V and 12 bases from J, the gap between germline ends came to 12 bases. The CDR3 totals 12 residues.

V gene TRBV7-9 combines with J gene TRBJ1-4; possibly TRBD1 for D (5 bases). The V and J ends lost 4 bases and 3 bases respectively, with 9 bases between them. The CDR3 extends over 14 amino acids. Germline V gene data show CDR1 as SEHNR and CDR2 as FQNEAQ (reference sequence). In DNA form, the CDR3 reads TGTGCCAGCAGCTCGGGGGTGTCTAATGAAAAACTGTTTTTT. Protein: CASSSGVSNEKLFF.

This clone has just a few counts. The V gene is TRBV5-4, the J gene TRBJ1-6, with D tentatively TRBD1 (5 bases). Germline CDR1 SGHNT, CDR2 YYREEE (reference sequence). The CDR3 runs 14 residues. Trimming stripped 0 bases from V and 8 bases from J, with 9 bases between. The CDR3 DNA follows: TGTGCCAGCAGCTTGGGGACACTCGATTCACCCCTCCACTTT. It encodes CASSLGTLDSPLHF.

The chain recombines TRBV5-1 with TRBJ2-4; maybe TRBD1 (6 bases). Trimming left V 4 bases short and J 6 bases short, with 20 bases between. CDR1 is SGHRS and CDR2 is YFSETQ in the germline V gene. There are 16 residues in the CDR3. The CDR3 region has the DNA TGCGCCAGCAGCAGAACCCGACGGACAGAGGGAAACATTCAGTACTTC. Protein sequence: CASSRTRRTEGNIQYF.

This clone occurred a few times. The rearrangement uses TRBV28 and TRBJ2-7, with 9 bases identical to TRBD1. The V and J ends lost 5 bases and 2 bases, in that order; junction bases with no gene match: 7. The V gene's germline CDR1 is MDHEN and CDR2 SYDVKM. The CDR3 loop spans 15 amino acids. CDR3 sequence (DNA): TGTGCCAGCAGTCGGACAGGGGTACCCACCTACGAGCAGTACTTC. This codes for CASSRTGVPTYEQYF.

V is TRBV5-1 and J is TRBJ1-1; D call uncertain. With 1 base removed from V and 1 base from J, the gap between germline ends came to 11 bases. The germline V gene has CDR1 SGHRS and CDR2 YFSETQ. The CDR3 runs to 15 residues. CDR3 nucleotides: TGCGCCAGCAGCTTGCTGTGGGTTTCGAACACTGAAGCTTTCTTT. It codes for CASSLLWVSNTEAFF.

The chain couples TRBV5-4 to TRBJ1-2; 9 bases are shared with TRBD1. The CDR3 is made up of 17 amino acids. CDR1 SGHNT and CDR2 YYREEE come from the germline V gene (reference sequence). J gave up 4 bases and V 3 bases, and 13 bases lay outside the gene matches. CDR3 DNA sequence: TGTGCCAGCAGCTCAACCCCGGGACAGGGAATACCCTATGGCTACACCTTC. Protein sequence: CASSSTPGQGIPYGYTF.